This is a list of T cell receptor beta chains from one sample in a study of identical twins. TCRdb redid the calling of the 5' RACE reads with MiXCR, one entry per CDR3 protein. The sample carries some 630,000 distinct CDR3 sequences, less than 9% recorded once. These data also formed part of another study, on yellow fever vaccine responses in identical twins.

The sample taken for sequencing was PBMCs. The receptors stem from a woman aged 18-30 years in good health. Each CDR3 is given with its conserved first and last residue. D genes are given only for firm matches. Rows give clone size only sometimes, using once, few, many, or a class for an expanded clone.

d_call j_call v_call clone_size cdr3_aa cdr3_nt
TRBD2 TRBJ2-2 TRBV7-8 NA CASSLTREANTGELFF TGTGCCAGCAGCTTAACTCGGGAGGCGAACACCGGGGAGCTGTTTTTT
TRBD1 TRBJ1-5 TRBV10-3 NA CAISRDRESPQHF TGTGCCATCAGTCGGGACAGGGAGTCTCCCCAGCATTTT
NA TRBJ1-3 TRBV12-3/TRBV12-4 many CASSNTGSGNTIYF TGTGCCAGCAGTAATACAGGGTCTGGAAACACCATATATTTT
TRBD1 TRBJ1-1 TRBV29-1 many CSVVGGRGEAFF TGCAGCGTTGTGGGTGGCAGGGGGGAAGCTTTCTTT
TRBD2 TRBJ2-7 TRBV29-1 few CSVEIRGSSSYEQYF TGCAGCGTTGAAATCCGCGGGAGTAGCTCCTACGAGCAGTACTTC
NA TRBJ1-1 TRBV7-6 few CASSSPQGSNTEAFF TGTGCCAGCAGCTCACCCCAGGGTTCGAACACTGAAGCTTTCTTT
NA TRBJ2-7 TRBV10-3 NA CAISEPGGPSSYEQYF TGTGCCATCAGTGAGCCCGGGGGGCCGTCCTCCTACGAGCAGTACTTC
NA TRBJ2-1 TRBV11-3 many CASSLELRLATHNEQFF TGTGCCAGCAGCTTAGAGCTTCGTCTAGCGACCCACAATGAGCAGTTCTTC
NA TRBJ2-1 TRBV29-1 NA CSVLLAGYNEQFF TGCAGCGTTCTACTAGCAGGGTACAATGAGCAGTTCTTC
NA TRBJ2-5 TRBV29-1 NA CSVPDTQETQYF TGCAGCGTTCCCGACACCCAAGAGACCCAGTACTTC
TRBD2 TRBJ2-1 TRBV5-1 NA CASSLAGTSKNEQFF TGCGCCAGCAGCTTGGCCGGGACTAGCAAGAATGAGCAGTTCTTC
TRBD1 TRBJ1-1 TRBV7-6 few CASREDRGSIDTEAFF TGTGCCAGCAGGGAAGACAGGGGGAGTATTGACACTGAAGCTTTCTTT
NA TRBJ1-2 TRBV6-1 NA CASTGVRYGYTF TGTGCCAGCACAGGGGTTAGGTATGGCTACACCTTC
TRBD1 TRBJ2-1 TRBV11-3 once CASSPTGLVEQFF TGTGCCAGCAGCCCGACAGGGTTGGTTGAGCAGTTCTTC
TRBD2 TRBJ2-1 TRBV14 few CASSQEEGTRLSREQFF TGTGCCAGCAGCCAAGAAGAGGGGACTAGGTTATCCCGGGAGCAGTTCTTC
TRBD2 TRBJ2-7 TRBV6-1 few CASSTSGTTPWYF TGTGCCAGCAGTACCAGCGGGACCACCCCCTGGTATTTC
TRBD1 TRBJ2-1 TRBV2 few CASSGDRGGNEQFF TGTGCCAGCAGTGGGGACAGGGGTGGTAATGAGCAGTTCTTC
TRBD2 TRBJ2-1 TRBV7-2 many CASSPPGLAGGNEQFF TGTGCCAGCAGCCCACCGGGACTAGCGGGAGGGAATGAGCAGTTCTTC
TRBD1 TRBJ2-1 TRBV5-4 NA CASSLYIGQGPYNEQFF TGTGCCAGCAGCTTGTATATCGGACAGGGCCCCTACAATGAGCAGTTCTTC
NA TRBJ1-2 TRBV5-1 NA CASSLVTGTKVGYTF TGCGCCAGCAGCTTGGTAACAGGGACTAAGGTTGGCTACACCTTC
TRBD2 TRBJ2-1 TRBV29-1 few CSVESLGGGPSNEQFF TGCAGCGTTGAAAGTTTGGGGGGAGGGCCATCCAATGAGCAGTTCTTC
NA TRBJ2-6 TRBV12-3/TRBV12-4 few CASSLQGPGVGANVLTF TGTGCCAGCAGTTTACAGGGCCCGGGTGTTGGGGCCAACGTCCTGACTTTC
TRBD2 TRBJ2-3 TRBV7-9 many CASSLAAGDTDTQYF TGTGCCAGCAGCTTAGCGGCGGGAGACACAGATACGCAGTATTTT
TRBD2 TRBJ2-1 TRBV7-2 few CASSLDQTSWEQFF TGTGCCAGCAGCTTAGATCAGACTAGCTGGGAGCAGTTCTTC